This TCR beta chain was captured in a study of tumor-infiltrating lymphocytes in primary liver carcinoma. Extraction of RNA together with DNA used about 18-31 mg of unsorted bulk tissue. Germline V CDR1 and CDR2: SGHDT, YYEEEE. The length of the CDR3 is 15 residues. The junction had 5 bases not matched to a gene; V was cut back by 3 bases and J by 1 base. TCR beta cDNA was prepared out of around 460 ng total RNA by means of a constant-region primer. Sequencing libraries for TCR beta derived from three nested multiplex PCR rounds that used slightly modified ARM-PCR. Both of the initial two PCR rounds ran for approximately 10 cycles and employed TRBV1-TRBV30 forward primers alongside a C-beta reverse primer. Using its own MiXCR run on the multiplex PCR reads, TCRdb lists one record per CDR3 protein. The table includes about 200,000 distinct CDR3 sequences, approximately 86% detected once. This clonotype was observed many times.

Sequencing was carried out using tumor tissue from primary liver carcinoma. The receptor was isolated from a man aged 35-49 years with primary liver carcinoma and hepatitis B virus infection. The chain joins TRBV5-6 to TRBJ1-1; 8 nucleotides agree with TRBD1. CDR3 nucleotide sequence: TGTGCCAGCAGCTCCCTAGACAGGGGGAACACTGAAGCTTTCTTT. Its protein is CASSSLDRGNTEAFF.